One sample yielded the 9 T cell receptor beta chains listed below, sequenced in a study of control samples from healthy donors and cancer patients. Repertoires were generated with immunoSEQ multiplex PCR, while TCRdb's copy carries only in-frame clones and drops some. The sample shows 150,000 to 200,000 clones, about nine tenths of them seen only once. The sample was blood. The receptors stem from a woman in her twenties or thirties in good health.

The genes are TRBV7-9 and TRBJ2-3; D remains ambiguous. The germline V gene encodes CDR1 SEHNR and CDR2 FQNEAQ (reference sequence). Trimming pared 5 bases from V and 4 bases from J, leaving 7 bases between. The CDR3 has 12 residues. This CDR3 is CASSPLSDTQYF. The CDR3 DNA reads TGTGCCAGCAGCCCCCTCTCAGATACGCAGTATTTT.

This clone has only one observation. This chain links TRBV6-4 with TRBJ1-5, with no clear D. The CDR3 sequence is 13 residues long. Germline loops: CDR1 MRHNA, CDR2 SNTAGT. Trimming pared 0 bases from V and 6 bases from J, leaving 6 bases between. In DNA form, the CDR3 reads TGTGCCAGCAGTGACTCAGAGGGTCAGCCCCAGCATTTT. It translates to CASSDSEGQPQHF.

In this sample, this clone turned up a few times. The chain carries TRBV28 and TRBJ1-6; the match to TRBD1 covers 7 bases. This CDR3 comprises 13 residues. Germline assignment: CDR1 MDHEN and CDR2 SYDVKM. Germline trimming cut 5 bases from V and 6 bases from J; bases unmatched to any gene: 1. The DNA of the CDR3 is TGTGCCAGCAGTGGACAGGCTAATTCACCCCTCCACTTT. This encodes CASSGQANSPLHF.

This chain connects TRBV28 to TRBJ2-3; 8 positions match TRBD2. The CDR3 is made up of 14 amino acids. Germline trimming cut 4 bases from V and 4 bases from J; bases unmatched to any gene: 4. CDR1 is MDHEN, CDR2 SYDVKM, per germline. In nucleotides, the CDR3 is TGTGCCAGCAGTTCGACTAGCGTTCCAGATACGCAGTATTTT. This translates into CASSSTSVPDTQYF.

The chain joins TRBV19 to TRBJ1-4; 9 positions match TRBD1. CDR1 and CDR2 from the germline V gene are LNHDA and SQIVND (reference sequence). The J segment lost 4 bases and the V segment lost 3 bases, leaving 3 bases of the junction unmatched. This CDR3 is built from 15 residues. CDR3 nucleotide sequence: TGTGCCAGTAGTATTCTGGACAGGGGTAATGAAAAACTGTTTTTT. It is translated as CASSILDRGNEKLFF. The full variable domain, its missing parts supplied by reference TRBV19 and TRBJ1-4, is DGGITQSPKYLFRKEGQNVTLSCEQNLNHDAMYWYRQDPGQGLRLIYYSQIVNDFQKGDIAEGYSVSREKKESFPLTVTSAQKNPTAFYLCASSILDRGNEKLFFGSGTQLSVL.

The chain combines TRBV9 with TRBJ1-3, with D perhaps TRBD1 (6 bases). The CDR3 consists of 15 residues. Trimming removed 4 bases at V and 5 bases at J, with 16 bases between. CDR1 is SGDLS and CDR2 is YYNGEE in the germline V gene. CDR3 protein: CASSPAGARRNTIYF. CDR3 coding DNA: TGTGCCAGCAGCCCTGCGGGGGCGCGTAGAAACACCATATATTTT.

The chain links TRBV6-2 or TRBV6-3 to TRBJ2-5, with 7 bases identical to TRBD1. Trimming at V came to 4 bases and at J to 2 bases, leaving 1 base not matched to a gene. Germline V gene sequence: CDR1 MNHEY, CDR2 SVGEGT. This CDR3 has 13 residues. In DNA form, the CDR3 reads TGTGCCAGCAGTTGGACAGGTCAAGAGACCCAGTACTTC. Its protein product is CASSWTGQETQYF.

This clone was counted between two and nine times. This chain uses TRBV28 with TRBJ2-3, with 9 bases lining up with TRBD1. J gave up 5 bases and V 6 bases, and 9 bases lay outside the gene matches. Germline assignment: CDR1 MDHEN and CDR2 SYDVKM. The CDR3 runs to 15 residues. The CDR3 loop is CASSPGQGRVDTQYF. CDR3 bases: TGTGCCAGCAGCCCCGGACAGGGGCGGGTAGATACGCAGTATTTT.

This clone was found once. CDR3 nucleotide sequence: TGTGCCACCAGCAGAGATTGGTCCTACAATGAGCAGTTCTTC. Its translation is CATSRDWSYNEQFF. The chain has TRBV15 and TRBJ2-1, with D unresolved. The CDR3 runs 14 residues. The V gene lost 0 bases and the J gene lost 1 base, with 4 bases spanning the gap. Germline CDR1 LNHNV, CDR2 YYDKDF (reference sequence).